This TCR beta chain was recovered during a study of blood T cell repertoires in COVID-19. Study-level information: Samples came from the United States, Italy and Spain, spanning acute and convalescent COVID-19. T cells, B-cell-depleted T cells, or PBMCs supplied cDNA or gDNA.

Looked up from germline, CDR1 is MNHNY and CDR2 is SVGAGI (reference sequence). The CDR3 totals 15 residues. Germline trimming cut 2 bases from V and 4 bases from J; bases unmatched to any gene: 5. In the authors' methods: Quantification of nucleated cells was approximated via reference gene primer amplification. Using immunoSEQ multiplex PCR, the repertoire was profiled, and TCRdb retains in-frame clones only, with some absent. V, J and clone size were drawn from that table, and D and trimming were deduced from the DNA. In the table there are over 200,000 clones, 85% to 90% of which are singletons. The material sequenced was peripheral blood. The origin of this receptor is a woman aged 55-69 years with acute or convalescent COVID-19. V usage is TRBV6-6 and J usage is TRBJ1-3; 7 nucleotides agree with TRBD1. The CDR3 DNA follows: TGTGCCAGCAGTTACCCCAGGGGGAGCGGAAACACCATATATTTT. Amino acids: CASSYPRGSGNTIYF.